This T cell receptor (beta chain) was observed in a study of metastatic and nonmetastatic thyroid tumors. Study context: Comparison of repertoires was carried out across blood and tumor or nodule tissue from malignant and benign thyroid patients.

Ten or more counts support this clone. TCRdb re-clonotyped the PCR reads through MiXCR. The sample contains tens of thousands of clones, approximately 25% of which appear only once. Each patient went into thyroid surgery without having received any treatment. The CDR3 has 12 amino acids. From germline, CDR1 is DFQATT and CDR2 SNEGSKA (reference sequence). The receptor was derived from a female donor with papillary thyroid cancer or a benign thyroid nodule (not recorded which). Some clones in this sample may be carry-over from other donors' samples. The rearrangement uses TRBV20-1 and TRBJ2-1; TRBD2 matches at 10 bases. What was sequenced was tumor tissue. The CDR3 region has the DNA TGCAGAATAGCGGGGGGAAACAATGAGCAGTTCTTC. It encodes CRIAGGNNEQFF.